The sequence of this T cell receptor (beta chain) was determined in a study of T cell responses to AZD1222 COVID-19 vaccine. Points from the study as a whole: The study found Spike-specific TCR breadth and depth rose after two AZD1222 doses.

On this clone itself: Its antigen is unidentified. The sample holds other DNA sequences that translate to the same CDR3.

Sequenced by immunoSEQ multiplex PCR; TCRdb stores in-frame clones only, minus some. Among about 160,000 clones listed, 85% to 90% were seen once. Germline CDR1 reads MDHEN; CDR2 reads SYDVKM. This CDR3 is 16 amino acids long. Between the trimmed V and J ends, which lost 4 bases and 0 bases, there was a span of 15 bases. The source was peripheral blood, collected on day 0 of AZD1222 vaccination. V gene TRBV28 combines with J gene TRBJ1-1, with D possibly matching TRBD1 (5 bases). The receptor's source is an adult in good health. The CDR3 DNA is TGTGCCAGCAGTTCTCCGGGACGGACAATGAACACTGAAGCTTTCTTT. This codes for CASSSPGRTMNTEAFF.